These T cell receptor beta chains were read from a single sample in a study of vaccination and CD4 T cells after COVID-19. TCRdb analysed the PCR reads with MiXCR anew, one entry per CDR3 protein. The sample has 12,000 or so distinct CDR3 sequences, 52% seen once; the top ten hold 15%. No antigen has been identified for these receptors. Specimen: CD4+ T cells from blood, cultured in vitro. The receptors derive from a human donor who had recovered from COVID-19. The CDR3 runs from the conserved cysteine through the conserved F or W. The order of the fields is J gene, clone size, V gene, D gene, CDR3 protein, CDR3 DNA. A D gene is named only where the DNA matches it firmly. Clone size is shown for a subset of rows, as once, few, many or a class of expanded clone.

TRBJ2-1 | NA | TRBV20-1 | TRBD2 | CSASPLTSGDSSYNEQFF | TGCAGTGCTAGTCCCCTGACTAGCGGGGACAGCTCCTACAATGAGCAGTTCTTC
TRBJ1-2 | few | TRBV5-4 | TRBD1 | CASSFSGQSYGYTF | TGTGCCAGCAGCTTTTCGGGACAGAGTTATGGCTACACCTTC
TRBJ2-7 | NA | TRBV18 | NA | CASSPRQDSYEQYF | TGTGCCAGCTCACCCCGGCAGGACTCCTACGAGCAGTACTTC
TRBJ2-4 | NA | TRBV4-2 | NA | CASSQEEGVVNIQYF | TGTGCCAGCAGCCAAGAAGAAGGGGTCGTAAACATTCAGTACTTC
TRBJ2-5 | NA | TRBV5-6 | TRBD2 | CASSKTGSTSGQETQYF | TGTGCCAGCAGCAAGACCGGGTCCACTAGCGGGCAAGAGACCCAGTACTTC
TRBJ1-5 | few | TRBV28 | NA | CASSWGVGTNQPQHF | TGTGCCAGCAGTTGGGGGGTAGGGACCAATCAGCCCCAGCATTTT
TRBJ2-5 | NA | TRBV2 | NA | CATKKDRIIIGETQYF | TGTGCCACGAAAAAAGACAGGATCATTATTGGGGAGACCCAGTACTTC
TRBJ1-1 | NA | TRBV9 | NA | CASSVGSGVGTEAFF | TGTGCCAGCAGCGTAGGGTCGGGGGTCGGCACTGAAGCTTTCTTT
TRBJ2-5 | NA | TRBV20-1 | TRBD2 | CSTGGSVGGNSFQETQYF | TGCAGTACCGGGGGGTCAGTGGGTGGCAATAGCTTTCAAGAGACCCAGTACTTC
TRBJ2-2 | NA | TRBV6-4 | NA | CASSDSPGWNTGELFF | TGTGCCAGCAGTGACTCCCCGGGCTGGAACACCGGGGAGCTGTTTTTT
TRBJ1-2 | few | TRBV10-3 | TRBD1 | CAITKNQAGGVLGYTF | TGTGCCATCACCAAGAACCAGGCAGGGGGAGTCCTAGGCTACACCTTC
TRBJ2-7 | few | TRBV12-3/TRBV12-4 | NA | CASSQGQFYEQYF | TGTGCCAGCAGTCAAGGACAGTTCTACGAGCAGTACTTC
TRBJ2-1 | NA | TRBV21-1 | NA | CASSPRSSGRAQNEQFF | TGTGCCAGCAGCCCCAGGAGTAGCGGGAGGGCGCAGAATGAGCAGTTCTTC
TRBJ2-5 | NA | TRBV5-1 | NA | CASSLGGAGQETQYF | TGCGCCAGCAGCTTGGGGGGGGCGGGTCAAGAGACCCAGTACTTC
TRBJ2-4 | NA | TRBV5-4 | TRBD1 | CASSLGTGTKNIQYF | TGTGCCAGCAGCTTGGGGACAGGGACCAAAAACATTCAGTACTTC
TRBJ2-6 | once | TRBV20-1 | NA | CSANTISGANVLTF | TGCAGTGCGAACACCATCTCTGGGGCCAACGTCCTGACTTTC
TRBJ2-1 | NA | TRBV20-1 | TRBD1 | CSETGTGLNEQFF | TGCAGTGAGACCGGGACAGGCCTCAATGAGCAGTTCTTC
TRBJ2-2 | NA | TRBV7-2 | NA | CASSAREGELFF | TGTGCCAGCAGCGCCCGGGAGGGGGAGCTGTTTTTT
TRBJ2-4 | NA | TRBV7-9 | NA | CASSQEWRGTAIQYF | TGCGCCAGCAGCCAAGAGTGGCGGGGTACTGCCATTCAGTACTTC
TRBJ1-4 | NA | TRBV20-1 | NA | CSVGGTNEKLFF | TGCAGCGTTGGGGGAACTAATGAAAAACTGTTTTTT
TRBJ1-5 | medium-sized | TRBV20-1 | NA | CSARTANQPQHF | TGCAGTGCGAGGACAGCCAATCAGCCCCAGCATTTT
TRBJ1-2 | NA | TRBV28 | NA | CASSDRIYGYTF | TGTGCCAGCAGTGACAGGATCTATGGCTACACCTTC
TRBJ2-3 | few | TRBV20-1 | NA | CSAAGGVSTDTQYF | TGCAGTGCTGCCGGTGGCGTAAGCACAGATACGCAGTATTTT
TRBJ2-5 | NA | TRBV6-1 | NA | CASSLGLLETQYF | TGTGCCAGCAGCCTCGGACTCTTGGAGACCCAGTACTTC
TRBJ1-5 | NA | TRBV28 | NA | CASSLWGDSNQPQHF | TGTGCCAGCAGTTTATGGGGGGATAGCAATCAGCCCCAGCATTTT
TRBJ2-7 | NA | TRBV30 | NA | CAWAGASGYEQYF | TGTGCCTGGGCGGGGGCCTCAGGCTACGAGCAGTACTTC
TRBJ2-1 | once | TRBV24-1 | TRBD1 | CATRYARDRGRNEQFF | TGTGCCACCAGATATGCGAGGGACAGGGGGCGGAATGAGCAGTTCTTC
TRBJ2-5 | NA | TRBV30 | NA | CAWSVRVETQYF | TGTGCCTGGAGTGTACGAGTAGAGACCCAGTACTTC
TRBJ1-2 | few | TRBV6-1 | NA | CASMGHNYGYTF | TGTGCCAGCATGGGTCATAACTATGGCTACACCTTC
TRBJ2-5 | NA | TRBV28 | NA | CASSLRTQETQYF | TGTGCCAGCAGTTTACGGACCCAAGAGACCCAGTACTTC
TRBJ1-5 | NA | TRBV20-1 | NA | CSASIGLGRNQPQHF | TGCAGTGCTAGCATAGGACTGGGGCGTAATCAGCCCCAGCATTTT
TRBJ1-5 | NA | TRBV27 | NA | CASTQRERQGNQPQHF | TGTGCCAGCACCCAAAGGGAACGGCAGGGTAATCAGCCCCAGCATTTT
TRBJ2-3 | NA | TRBV2 | NA | CATKGGTQRTDTQYF | TGTGCCACCAAAGGGGGGACACAACGCACAGATACGCAGTATTTT
TRBJ1-5 | NA | TRBV10-3 | NA | CAISESIGQNNQPQHF | TGTGCCATCAGTGAGTCGATTGGGCAGAACAATCAGCCCCAGCATTTT
TRBJ2-4 | NA | TRBV15 | TRBD2 | CATSRGGGLLAGGDIQYF | TGTGCCACCAGCAGGGGGGGAGGTTTACTAGCGGGAGGGGACATTCAGTACTTC
TRBJ1-4 | NA | TRBV7-2 | TRBD1 | CASSPDRVGVNEKLFF | TGTGCCAGCAGCCCCGACAGGGTTGGGGTGAATGAAAAACTGTTTTTT
TRBJ2-3 | NA | TRBV7-2 | NA | CASSREGLPIYTQYF | TGTGCCAGCAGCCGTGAGGGACTCCCGATCTATACGCAGTATTTT
TRBJ1-5 | NA | TRBV4-1 | NA | CASSLREGDQPQHF | TGCGCCAGCAGCCTACGAGAGGGAGATCAGCCCCAGCATTTT
TRBJ2-3 | NA | TRBV6-4 | TRBD2 | CASSDKGLATDTQYF | TGTGCCAGCAGTGACAAGGGACTAGCGACAGATACGCAGTATTTT
TRBJ1-6 | NA | TRBV28 | NA | CASSLLVGHSPLHF | TGTGCCAGCAGTTTATTAGTTGGCCATTCACCCCTCCACTTT
TRBJ2-5 | NA | TRBV25-1 | NA | CASSEFNSPRTGQETQYF | TGTGCCAGCAGTGAATTTAACTCACCGAGGACGGGGCAAGAGACCCAGTACTTC
TRBJ1-5 | once | TRBV28 | NA | CASSFPESYQPQHF | TGTGCCAGCAGTTTCCCAGAGTCCTATCAGCCCCAGCATTTT
TRBJ2-3 | NA | TRBV25-1 | NA | CASSESGTSIRTDTQYF | TGTGCCAGCAGTGAATCCGGGACCAGCATTCGCACAGATACGCAGTATTTT
TRBJ2-2 | few | TRBV28 | NA | CASRRDSANTGELFF | TGTGCCAGCAGACGGGACTCAGCGAACACCGGGGAGCTGTTTTTT
TRBJ1-1 | NA | TRBV11-3 | NA | CASSPQRVPNTEAFF | TGTGCCAGCAGCCCCCAAAGGGTGCCGAACACTGAAGCTTTCTTT
TRBJ2-1 | NA | TRBV6-5 | NA | CASSYSTRFTGNEQFF | TGTGCCAGCAGTTACTCCACTAGATTCACCGGGAATGAGCAGTTCTTC
TRBJ1-5 | few | TRBV21-1 | NA | CASTRGGSNQPQHF | TGTGCCAGCACCCGGGGCGGCAGCAATCAGCCCCAGCATTTT
TRBJ1-1 | NA | TRBV6-5 | NA | CASSYSGRGAGAFF | TGTGCCAGCAGTTACTCGGGACGGGGGGCGGGAGCTTTCTTT
TRBJ2-1 | few | TRBV2 | NA | CASRETFEQFF | TGTGCCAGCCGCGAGACGTTTGAGCAGTTCTTC
TRBJ2-2 | NA | TRBV11-2 | TRBD2 | CASSPRLAADTGELFF | TGTGCCAGCAGCCCAAGGCTAGCGGCGGACACCGGGGAGCTGTTTTTT
TRBJ1-4 | NA | TRBV6-1 | TRBD1 | CASSQQGDNEKLFF | TGTGCCAGCAGCCAACAGGGGGATAATGAAAAACTGTTTTTT
TRBJ1-2 | few | TRBV5-1 | TRBD1 | CASSFDRGGYGYTF | TGCGCCAGCAGCTTCGACAGGGGAGGTTATGGCTACACCTTC
TRBJ1-3 | NA | TRBV20-1 | NA | CSAEGTEGNTIYF | TGCAGTGCTGAGGGGACGGAAGGAAACACCATATATTTT
TRBJ1-1 | NA | TRBV6-1 | NA | CASSVGAHTEAFF | TGTGCCAGCAGTGTGGGGGCACACACTGAAGCTTTCTTT
TRBJ1-1 | NA | TRBV2 | NA | CASKGDANTEAFF | TGTGCCAGCAAAGGGGATGCGAACACTGAAGCTTTCTTT
TRBJ1-1 | NA | TRBV7-9 | NA | CASSFNRVSNTEAFF | TGTGCCAGCAGCTTCAACAGGGTTTCGAACACTGAAGCTTTCTTT
TRBJ2-5 | NA | TRBV6-1 | TRBD2 | CASSQGLLQETQYF | TGTGCCAGCTCCCAGGGACTATTACAAGAGACCCAGTACTTC
TRBJ2-7 | NA | TRBV7-3 | NA | CASSLYGVVGYEQYF | TGTGCCAGCAGCTTATATGGGGTCGTCGGATACGAGCAGTACTTC
TRBJ1-2 | NA | TRBV19 | NA | CASSLGPNYGYTF | TGTGCCAGTAGTCTCGGACCTAACTATGGCTACACCTTC